The subject of this entry is one T cell receptor (beta chain). Its specificity is unknown. TCRdb keeps only in-frame clones here, not all; method: immunoSEQ multiplex PCR. This sample has tens of thousands of clones, with 90% found just once. These data originate in a study of a mutant IDH1 vaccine in newly diagnosed glioma. Overall study context: Across weeks 1, 3, 5, 7, 11, 15, 19 and 23, patients received a vaccination each time, eight in all. The treated population exhibited a male proportion of about 60%, a female proportion of about 38%, and a mean age of about 40 years. Before enrollment, the patients had been treated with radiotherapy alone, temozolomide alone, or both together. Most of them had received both. Study-wide points: The vaccine induced immune responses, and these occurred in more than 80% of patients.

The time point denotes: week 11, during vaccination. The study gave 300 ug of mutant IDH1 20-mer peptide per vaccine dose, with topical imiquimod. V was pared by 6 bases and J by 4 bases, with 21 bases between. The germline V gene encodes CDR1 SQVTM and CDR2 ANQGSEA. This CDR3 region has 15 residues. The V and J genes are TRBV29-1 and TRBJ1-1; no reliable D call. This sample comprised PBMCs, obtained from a glioma patient whose treatment included an IDH1 peptide vaccine. The TCR sequence derives from a man between 18 and 35 years old with glioma. The CDR3 DNA is TGCAGCGTGGAAACATGGACCGCGGAAGGCACTGAAGCTTTCTTT. Translating it yields CSVETWTAEGTEAFF.